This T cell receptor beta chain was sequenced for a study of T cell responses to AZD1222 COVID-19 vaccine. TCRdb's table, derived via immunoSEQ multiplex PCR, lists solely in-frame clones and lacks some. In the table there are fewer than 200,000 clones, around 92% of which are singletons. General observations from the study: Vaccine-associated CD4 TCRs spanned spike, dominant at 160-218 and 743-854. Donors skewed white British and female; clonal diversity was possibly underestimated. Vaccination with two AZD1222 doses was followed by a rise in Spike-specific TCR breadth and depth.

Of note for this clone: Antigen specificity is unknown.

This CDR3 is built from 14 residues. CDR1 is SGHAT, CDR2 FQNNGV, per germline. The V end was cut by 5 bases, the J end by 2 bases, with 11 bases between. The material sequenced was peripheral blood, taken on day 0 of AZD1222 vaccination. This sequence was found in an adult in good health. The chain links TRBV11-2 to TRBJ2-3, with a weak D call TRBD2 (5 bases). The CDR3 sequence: CASSLGLNTDTQYF. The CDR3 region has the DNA TGTGCCAGCAGCCTCGGACTTAACACAGATACGCAGTATTTT.